The present T cell receptor beta chain was sequenced within a study of blood T cell repertoires in COVID-19. The CDR3 is 15 amino acids. Germline values: CDR1 SGHDN, CDR2 FVKESK. V lost 2 bases, J lost 6 bases, and 7 bases stayed unmatched. Clones were sequenced by immunoSEQ multiplex PCR, and TCRdb holds only the in-frame ones, with some missing. Of around 280,000 clones listed, roughly 90% are singletons. The sequencing input was peripheral blood. The TCR originated in a woman in her 30s with COVID-19, enrolled during active disease. V is TRBV14 and J is TRBJ2-7; the match to TRBD2 covers 10 bases. The CDR3 region is CASSQLTSGTGEQYF. The CDR3 DNA is TGTGCCAGCAGCCAACTAACTAGCGGGACGGGCGAGCAGTACTTC.